This T cell receptor (beta chain) was found in a study of T-cell memory formation after mild COVID-19. Findings of the study overall: Chiefly within CM and EM were the contracting CD4+ clones; CD8+ ones were within EMRA. Still unconfirmed is whether the second-wave clones peaking on day 37 recognized SARS-CoV-2.

V was shortened by 6 bases and J by 1 base, with 18 bases between the two germline ends. The CDR3 is made up of 16 amino acids. Germline-derived CDR1 and CDR2 are SGDLS and YYNGEE. cDNA libraries for TCR alpha and TCR beta, carrying sample barcodes and UMIs, came from 5'RACE with constant-segment primers. TCRdb re-called the 5' RACE reads with MiXCR, one entry per CDR3 protein. The table has 280,000 or so distinct CDR3 sequences, 15% to 20% seen once. Of note for this clonotype: What it recognizes is unknown.

Sequenced: PBMCs or a T cell subset sorted from them (not recorded which). The receptor was isolated from a man aged 18 to 29 who had mild COVID-19 (a few samples of this study predate the infection). Cell type and time point are not known. The rearrangement joins TRBV9 to TRBJ2-3; D tentatively fits TRBD1 or TRBD2 (5 bases each). The DNA for the CDR3 is TGTGCCAGCACCCGCCGAGGGGATGTCGGCACAGATACGCAGTATTTT. Its protein product is CASTRRGDVGTDTQYF.